Following are 2 T cell receptor beta chains from one sample sequenced in a study of T cell repertoires in cytomegalovirus infection. TCRdb re-analysed the reads in MiXCR, keeping a single row per CDR3 protein. The data show about 360,000 distinct CDR3 sequences, 15% to 20% seen once. Material for sequencing was PBMCs. All receptors come from a human donor in good health (CMV status not recorded). Some clones in this sample may be carry-over from other donors' samples.

This clonotype was seen a handful of times. The chain joins TRBV18 to TRBJ2-1; D not resolved. This CDR3 comprises 11 residues. V lost 3 bases and J 9 bases, leaving 6 bases between the germline ends. The germline V gene encodes CDR1 KGHSH and CDR2 LQKENI. CDR3 nucleotides: TGTGCCAGCTCACCCTTGAGTGAGCAGTTCTTC. Its translation is CASSPLSEQFF.

The genes are TRBV2 and TRBJ2-1, with a weak D call TRBD1 (7 bases). There are 15 residues in the CDR3. Per the germline V gene, CDR1 is SNHLY and CDR2 is FYNNEI. The ends were cut back, 8 bases at V and 10 bases at J, with 24 bases in the middle. This CDR3 is CASSRFSTGAGEQFF. The CDR3 DNA is TGTGCCAGCTCCAGATTCAGTACAGGGGCGGGGGAGCAGTTCTTC.